The T cell receptor beta chain under discussion was sequenced for a study of T cell responses to AZD1222 COVID-19 vaccine. Broader study findings: Increases in Spike-specific TCR breadth and depth were seen after two AZD1222 doses. Clonal diversity may have been underestimated in mostly white British donors.

Remarks on this clone: Its antigen is not identified.

There are 17 residues in the CDR3. V was cut by 3 bases and J by 2 bases, with 17 bases left in between. Germline CDR1 is MNHEY and CDR2 is SMNVEV (reference sequence). The protocol was immunoSEQ multiplex PCR, while the TCRdb copy is restricted to in-frame clones and leaves out a portion. The sample consists of some 150,000 clones, about 82% of them appearing once. The gene calls are TRBV27 and TRBJ2-1, with D tentatively TRBD2 (5 bases). The sample in question was peripheral blood, obtained 28 days after the second dose of the MenACWY control vaccine. This receptor was obtained from an adult who received the MenACWY meningococcal vaccine as a control. The CDR3 sequence: CASSFDSVGVTYNEQFF. Written as DNA, the CDR3 is TGTGCCAGCAGTTTTGACTCGGTGGGAGTAACCTACAATGAGCAGTTCTTC.